What follows are 18 T cell receptor beta chains derived from one specimen sequenced in a study of cytomegalovirus exposure and HLA in healthy donors. Researchers ran the PCR with 60 Vbeta and 13 Jbeta primers. The protocol was immunoSEQ multiplex PCR, while the TCRdb copy is restricted to in-frame clones and leaves out a portion. The sample has approximately 220,000 clones, 60% to 80% seen once. The sample comprised PBMCs. These receptors were collected from a male donor in good health and CMV-seronegative.

The chain is built from TRBV6-1 and TRBJ1-2; D is uncertain. CDR3 length equals 12 residues. V shed 3 bases and J shed 11 bases, with 13 bases lying between them. Looked up from germline, CDR1 is MNHNS and CDR2 is SASEGT. The CDR3 DNA reads as TGTGCCAGCAGTGAGGCCGTTGAGGGTTACACCTTC. It translates to CASSEAVEGYTF.

This clone came up once. The chain employs TRBV18 and TRBJ2-1, with 7 bases lining up with TRBD1. After removal of 0 bases from V and 3 bases from J, the junction contained 8 bases not matched to a gene. Germline CDR1 reads KGHSH; CDR2 reads LQKENI. CDR3 length: 17 residues. CDR3 in DNA: TGTGCCAGCTCACCACCCCCGGGACAGAATTTCTACAATGAGCAGTTCTTC. Its protein is CASSPPPGQNFYNEQFF.

This clone came up once. The chain couples TRBV30 to TRBJ2-7, with a tentative D call TRBD1 (6 bases). CDR3 length: 13 residues. Between the trimmed V and J ends, which lost 2 bases and 0 bases, there was a span of 8 bases. Germline V gene data show CDR1 as GTSNPN and CDR2 as SVGIG (reference sequence). CDR3 DNA sequence: TGTGCCTGGAGTCTGGACAGCTCCTACGAGCAGTACTTC. It is translated as CAWSLDSSYEQYF.

V usage is TRBV7-6 and J usage is TRBJ1-5, with D unresolved. This CDR3 has 14 amino acids. Germline V gives CDR1 SGHVS, CDR2 FNYEAQ. V was pared by 2 bases and J by 1 base, with 6 bases between. Here the CDR3 DNA reads TGTGCCAGCAGCTTAACAGAAAGCAATCAGCCCCAGCATTTT. Translation: CASSLTESNQPQHF.

The CDR3 is CASSLAGTSGRDTQYF. The CDR3 DNA reads TGTGCCAGCAGCTTGGCTGGGACTAGCGGGCGAGATACGCAGTATTTT. This chain connects TRBV5-6 to TRBJ2-3; 12 bases align to TRBD2. Germline CDR1 reads SGHDT; CDR2 reads YYEEEE. The CDR3 sequence is 16 residues long. V lost 0 bases to trimming and J lost 5 bases; unmatched junction nucleotides: 4.

The chain is built from TRBV4-2 and TRBJ1-1; D perhaps matches TRBD1 (6 bases). CDR3 length equals 15 residues. Germline CDR1 LGHNA, CDR2 YNFKEQ. The germline V and J ends were trimmed by 1 base and 0 bases, with 9 bases remaining between them. The CDR3 sequence is CASSQGGGLNTEAFF. In DNA, the CDR3 is TGTGCCAGCAGCCAAGGGGGGGGGCTGAACACTGAAGCTTTCTTT.

The chain has TRBV19 and TRBJ1-5, with TRBD1 matching 10 bases. The CDR3 has 14 amino acids. Germline loops: CDR1 LNHDA, CDR2 SQIVND (reference sequence). Trimming removed 6 bases from V and 5 bases from J; junction bases left unmatched: 4. CDR3 nucleotides: TGTGCCAGTAGCGGGGACAGGGGTCATCAGCCCCAGCATTTT. Translation gives CASSGDRGHQPQHF.

J is TRBJ1-5 and V is TRBV27; D is perhaps TRBD1 (6 bases). V was clipped by 2 bases and J by 3 bases, with 14 bases between them. CDR1 is MNHEY and CDR2 is SMNVEV in the germline V gene (reference sequence). The CDR3 covers 16 residues. CDR3 DNA sequence: TGTGCCAGCAGTTTAGGTCAGGGGCTTGTCAATCAGCCCCAGCATTTT. This encodes CASSLGQGLVNQPQHF.

This clone was observed a handful of times. The chain combines TRBV6-5 with TRBJ2-1; 9 bases agree with TRBD1. The CDR3 consists of 14 residues. Germline lookup yields CDR1 MNHEY and CDR2 SVGAGI. Germline trimming cut 7 bases from V and 11 bases from J; bases unmatched to any gene: 12. The CDR3 DNA is TGTGCCAGCAATTCGGGACAGGGAGCCCCCAAGCAGTTCTTC. This translates into CASNSGQGAPKQFF.

Only a few counts were recorded for this clone. The chain recombines TRBV6-5 with TRBJ2-2; unclear D gene. V lost 0 bases and J lost 3, with 5 bases in between. This CDR3 contains 14 residues. CDR1 and CDR2 (germline): MNHEY, SVGAGI. CDR3 sequence: CASSYSLDTGELFF. CDR3 sequence (DNA): TGTGCCAGCAGTTACTCCCTCGACACCGGGGAGCTGTTTTTT.

CDR3 in DNA: TGTGCCAGCAGCTCCGACAGGGCCTATGGCTACACCTTC. It is translated as CASSSDRAYGYTF. V and J are TRBV7-3 and TRBJ1-2; 7 nucleotides agree with TRBD1. The germline V gene encodes CDR1 SGHTA and CDR2 FQGTGA. CDR3 length equals 13 residues. The trim removed 4 bases at V and 4 bases at J, leaving 3 bases unmatched. The complete variable domain, with remaining parts taken from reference TRBV7-3 and TRBJ1-2, reads GAGVSQTPSNKVTEKGKYVELRCDPISGHTALYWYRQSLGQGPEFLIYFQGTGAADDSGLPNDRFFAVRPEGSVSTLKIQRTERGDSAVYLCASSSDRAYGYTFGSGTRLTVV.

The chain uses TRBV15 and TRBJ1-4; no definite D call. The CDR3 length is 15 residues. The germline V gene encodes CDR1 LNHNV and CDR2 YYDKDF (reference sequence). Trimming cost V 5 bases and J 8 bases, with 18 bases left between them. The CDR3 protein is CATSLVNRYEEKLFF. The CDR3 coding sequence is TGTGCCACCAGCCTCGTGAACCGGTATGAGGAAAAACTGTTTTTT. The full variable domain, completed using reference TRBV15 and TRBJ1-4, is DAMVIQNPRYQVTQFGKPVTLSCSQTLNHNVMYWYQQKSSQAPKLLFHYYDKDFNNEADTPDNFQSRRPNTSFCFLDIRSPGLGDTAMYLCATSLVNRYEEKLFFGSGTQLSVL.

The chain has TRBV7-2 and TRBJ1-1; TRBD1 is a possible D gene (5 bases). This CDR3 contains 14 residues. The germline V and J ends were trimmed by 0 bases and 8 bases, with 13 bases remaining between them. From germline, CDR1 is SGHTA and CDR2 FQGNSA. The CDR3, as DNA: TGTGCCAGCAGCTTAGCGGGAGGGACTAAGGAAGCTTTCTTT. Translation: CASSLAGGTKEAFF.

The J gene is TRBJ1-2, the V gene TRBV15; D possibly corresponds to TRBD1 (6 bases). V dropped 3 bases and J dropped 0 bases, with 8 bases sitting between them. CDR1 and CDR2 from the germline V gene are LNHNV and YYDKDF (reference sequence). The CDR3 consists of 14 residues. The DNA for the CDR3 is TGTGCCACCAGCAGGGACAGATCTAACTATGGCTACACCTTC. Residues: CATSRDRSNYGYTF.

The rearrangement uses TRBV7-3 and TRBJ2-1, with TRBD2 identical over 9 bases. The CDR3 loop spans 16 amino acids. From germline, CDR1 is SGHTA and CDR2 FQGTGA. With 1 base clipped from V and 7 bases from J, the junction kept 8 bases outside the gene matches. The CDR3 bases are TGTGCCAGCAGCTTAAGAATAGCGGGGGATAAGAATGAGCAGTTCTTC. The encoded protein is CASSLRIAGDKNEQFF.

This clone showed up just a few times. The rearrangement joins TRBV12-1 to TRBJ1-5; TRBD1, the table's D call, lacks a check against the DNA. TRBV12-1 is a known pseudogene. CDR3 size: 19 residues. The CDR3 loop is CASSFESGSSSDSNQPQHF. CDR3 bases: TGTGCCAGCAGCTTTGAATCAGGGTCCTCTTCCGATAGCAATCAGCCCCAGCATTTT.

This chain joins TRBV30 and TRBJ1-1, with 7 bases aligning to TRBD1. Unmatched junction bases numbered 7, after V lost 0 bases and J lost 6 bases. This CDR3 comprises 14 residues. Germline V gene sequence: CDR1 GTSNPN, CDR2 SVGIG (reference sequence). Here the CDR3 reads CAWSVRGGIPEAFF. DNA of the CDR3: TGTGCCTGGAGTGTACGAGGGGGCATCCCTGAAGCTTTCTTT.

The chain carries TRBV13 and TRBJ1-2, with 9 bases matching TRBD1. V lost 4 bases to trimming and J lost 8 bases; unmatched junction nucleotides: 8. Germline CDR1 reads PRHDT; CDR2 reads FYEKMQ (reference sequence). The length of the CDR3 is 14 residues. This CDR3 reads CASSWNRGQDGYTF. CDR3 coding DNA: TGTGCCAGCAGCTGGAACAGGGGGCAGGACGGCTACACCTTC.